This T cell receptor (beta chain) was found in a study of regulatory T cells in long-lasting Graves disease. Study-level results: With a small sample size, accuracy may have been reduced.

HTBI primers from iRepertoire and Arm-PCR of CDR3 regions yielded the TCR beta libraries. TCRdb reprocessed the multiplex PCR reads with MiXCR, giving one entry per CDR3 protein. Here the sample spans about 420,000 distinct CDR3 sequences, roughly 17% being singletons. Time point here: newly diagnosed GD, antithyroid drugs for less than 3 months. RNA from PBMCs was the source of the TCR library. This clonotype was observed at least ten times. The target antigen is unknown. This CDR3 comprises 14 residues. The V gene's germline CDR1 is ENHRY and CDR2 SYGVKD. Trimming stripped 7 bases from V and 0 bases from J, with 13 bases between. A further study also used this sample, focusing on T cells in Graves' hyperthyroidism and ophthalmopathy.

The sequences come from peripheral blood mononuclear cells (PBMCs), collected at new diagnosis, from a patient treated with antithyroid drugs. The source is a woman under 30 with Graves disease. The chain employs TRBV10-3 and TRBJ2-7, with unresolved D. Written as DNA, the CDR3 is TGTGCCATCACCCGCGACTCGAACTCCTACGAGCAGTACTTC. Amino acids: CAITRDSNSYEQYF.